This T cell receptor (beta chain) was sequenced in a study of CD8 T cells in ankylosing spondylitis. TCRdb redid the calling of the 5' RACE reads with MiXCR, one entry per CDR3 protein. The profile covers about 130,000 distinct CDR3 sequences, with over 7% appearing a single time and approximately 3.4% taken by the ten largest. This clonotype showed up many times. Its cognate antigen is unknown. The germline V gene has CDR1 DFQATT and CDR2 SNEGSKA (reference sequence). The CDR3 is made up of 15 amino acids. Deletions cut 5 bases from V and 3 bases from J, with 14 bases between. Study conclusions and caveats: Researchers reportedly found disease-linked clones significantly enriched in matched ankylosing spondylitis synovial fluid. Ankylosing spondylitis blood appeared to carry a characteristic TCR beta motif of roughly 8 highly homologous variants.

V gene TRBV20-1 combines with J gene TRBJ1-6; perhaps TRBD1 as D (5 bases). Sequenced: blood, either unsorted or a sorted T cell fraction (not recorded which). The origin of this receptor is a male donor with ankylosing spondylitis or in good health (not recorded which). CDR3 protein: CSAGGRTGYNSPLHF. Written as DNA, the CDR3 is TGCAGTGCTGGGGGGAGGACGGGCTATAATTCACCCCTCCACTTT.